The text below deals with one TCR beta chain. Germline loops: CDR1 SGHVS, CDR2 FNYEAQ. The trim removed 6 bases at V and 3 bases at J, leaving 12 bases unmatched. The CDR3 loop spans 17 amino acids. The data originate from a study of blood T cell repertoires in COVID-19. Study-wide background: The United States, Italy and Spain provided the acute and convalescent COVID-19 samples. In each case, the material was cDNA or gDNA derived from T cells, B-cell-depleted T cells, or PBMCs.

As processed by the authors: Using reference gene primer amplification, nucleated cell counts were estimated. The table came from immunoSEQ multiplex PCR; TCRdb's copy has only in-frame clones and leaves some out. V, J and clone size reflect that table, while D and trimming were determined from the DNA. The sample carries approximately 300,000 clones, approximately 90% recorded once. The chain is built from TRBV7-6 and TRBJ2-2; TRBD1 aligns across 8 bases. The sequence was obtained from a woman aged 50 to 60 with active or convalescent COVID-19. Sequenced: peripheral blood. The CDR3 region has the DNA TGTGCCAGCAGTCCTACAGGAGGGACAGGTTACACCGGGGAGCTGTTTTTT. As protein: CASSPTGGTGYTGELFF.